The next 17 T cell receptor beta chains were all read from a single sample in a study of tumor and adjacent non-tumor tissue in lung cancer. The template was RNA from unsorted bulk tissue. Distant lung tissue was collected more than 3 cm away from the tumor edge. Three rounds of nested PCR, following a modified ARM-PCR protocol, produced the TCRbeta library. TCRdb reprocessed the multiplex PCR reads via MiXCR and lists one record per CDR3 protein. Found here are approximately 62,000 distinct CDR3 sequences, about 56% of them singletons; the top ten hold around 33%. Material for sequencing was distant non-tumor lung tissue. These receptors all stem from a man between 65 and 85 years old with non-small cell lung cancer.

The V and J genes are TRBV6-4 and TRBJ2-1; 9 nucleotides match TRBD2. Trimming cost V 8 bases and J 7 bases; bases outside gene matches: 12. The CDR3 is made up of 15 amino acids. CDR1 and CDR2 from the germline V gene are MRHNA and SNTAGT. This CDR3 is CASSAGRGGNNEQFF. The DNA of the CDR3 is TGTGCCAGCTCAGCTGGGCGGGGGGGCAATAATGAGCAGTTCTTC.

With regard to this clonotype: A clone one base away is much larger, so this may be a read error. This chain connects TRBV6-1 to TRBJ1-1; 8 positions match TRBD1. From germline, CDR1 is MNHNS and CDR2 SASEGT. This CDR3 spans 14 amino acids. The CDR3 region has the DNA TGTGCCAGCAGTCCTCGACAGGGGAACACTGAAACTTTCTTT. It specifies CASSPRQGNTETFF.

About this clonotype itself: A junction boundary mismatches the germline segment, possibly from a read error. The J gene is TRBJ1-1, the V gene TRBV20-1; a weak D match, TRBD1 (6 bases). The CDR3 has 15 amino acids. Germline CDR1 and CDR2: DFQATT and SNEGSKA (reference sequence). The chain's CDR3 is CSARDMGAMNTETFF. The CDR3 DNA sequence: TGCAGTGCTAGAGATATGGGGGCAATGAACACTGAAACTTTCTTC.

There are many counts of this clonotype. The gene calls are TRBV6-1 and TRBJ1-5; weak D call: TRBD1 (5 bases). Per the germline V gene, CDR1 is MNHNS and CDR2 is SASEGT. The CDR3 has 13 amino acids. The V and J ends lost 2 bases and 6 bases respectively, with 8 bases between them. The CDR3 protein is CASSELGGQPQHF. As DNA, the CDR3 is TGTGCCAGCAGTGAATTGGGGGGTCAGCCCCAGCATTTT.

A note on this clonotype: Mismatch with germline at one junction end may stem from a read error. The chain combines TRBV11-2 with TRBJ2-5, with TRBD1 matching 7 bases. The germline gives CDR1 SGHAT, CDR2 FQNNGV. The CDR3 has 14 residues. The CDR3, as DNA: TGTCCCAGCAGTTACGGGACAGTCGAAGAGACCCAGTACTTC. Translating it yields CPSSYGTVEETQYF.

Note on this clonotype: At one end the junction does not follow the germline gene, possibly because of a read error. This rearrangement joins TRBV29-1 to TRBJ1-4; D is uncertain. Germline CDR1 and CDR2: SQVTM and ANQGSEA. CDR3 length: 13 residues. The CDR3 DNA reads as TGCAGCGTCCCCGGGCCAGAGAATGAAAAGCTGTTTTTT. As protein: CSVPGPENEKLFF.

The sample holds one count of this clonotype. This sequence may be a read error, since a much larger clone differs from it by one base. The chain is built from TRBV10-2 and TRBJ1-5; D remains ambiguous. V was shortened by 5 bases and J by 4 bases, with 9 bases between the two germline ends. Per germline, CDR1 WSHSY and CDR2 SAAADI. CDR3 length equals 13 residues. The CDR3 region has the DNA TGCGCCAGCAGTCCCGGGAGGAATCAGCCCCAGCATTTT. This sequence encodes CASSPGRNQPQHF.

This clonotype has just a few counts. A read error may be the cause here, since a much bigger clone is one base away. The rearrangement joins TRBV29-1 to TRBJ2-4, with D unclear. The germline gives CDR1 SQVTM, CDR2 ANQGSEA. This CDR3 region has 13 residues. In DNA form, the CDR3 reads TGCAGCGTTGATCTTTTAGCCAAAACCATTCAGTACTTC. The encoded protein is CSVDLLAKTIQYF.

This chain links TRBV11-2 with TRBJ2-2; perhaps D is TRBD1 or TRBD2 (5 bases each). The CDR3 extends over 16 amino acids. The ends were cut back, 5 bases at V and 9 bases at J, with 22 bases in the middle. The germline CDR1 and CDR2 sequences are SGHAT and FQNNGV. The CDR3 loop reads CASSPQGTLFARELFF. CDR3 nucleotides: TGTGCCAGCAGCCCACAAGGGACGTTGTTCGCCCGGGAGCTGTTTTTT.

A note on this clonotype: A junction boundary mismatches the germline segment, possibly from a read error. The V and J genes are TRBV11-2 and TRBJ2-5, with 7 bases fitting TRBD2. Looked up from germline, CDR1 is SGHAT and CDR2 is FQNNGV. The CDR3 extends over 17 amino acids. CDR3 loop: CADSLGPLGGVQEAQYF. CDR3 coding DNA: TGTGCTGACAGCTTAGGTCCCCTGGGGGGGGTTCAAGAGGCCCAGTACTTC.

This clonotype was seen once. This may arise from a read error, as a much more abundant clone is one base away. The J gene is TRBJ2-3, the V gene TRBV5-6, with D perhaps TRBD1 or TRBD2 (6 bases each). The CDR3 totals 11 residues. Trimming took off 4 bases at V and 10 bases at J, with 10 bases between the two ends. Germline V CDR1 and CDR2: SGHDT, YYEEEE. CDR3 in amino acids: CASSRGDAQYF. CDR3 sequence (DNA): TGTGCCAGCAGCAGGGGGGATGCGCAGTATTTT. Complete variable domain (other parts from reference TRBV5-6 and TRBJ2-3): DAGVTQSPTHLIKTRGQQVTLRCSPKSGHDTVSWYQQALGQGPQFIFQYYEEEERQRGNFPDRFSGHQFPNYSSELNVNALLLGDSALYLCASSRGDAQYFGPGTRLTVL.

The table lists this clonotype with a few counts. Since a much larger clone is just one base distant, this may be a read error. Lacking the conserved final phenylalanine or tryptophan, this CDR3 likely reflects a read error. The CDR3 is CSVGSWDTEAFS. CDR3 sequence (DNA): TGCAGCGTTGGGTCTTGGGACACTGAAGCTTTCTCT. The chain combines TRBV29-1 with TRBJ1-1, with D hard to call. Germline CDR1 is SQVTM and CDR2 is ANQGSEA. The length of the CDR3 is 12 residues. V lost 4 bases to trimming and J lost 3 bases, with 9 bases between them.

This clonotype showed up just once. A much larger clone differs from this one at a single base, so this may be a read error. The V gene is TRBV29-1, the J gene TRBJ1-2; 7 bases agree with TRBD1. The CDR3 is made up of 14 amino acids. V trimming: 6 bases; J trimming: 9 bases; junction bases outside the gene matches: 16. The germline CDR1 and CDR2 sequences are SQVTM and ANQGSEA. In nucleotides, the CDR3 is TGCAGCGTCTCCTACATGACAGGGCGGAATAGCTACACCTTC. This translates into CSVSYMTGRNSYTF.

This clonotype was seen only a few times. Since a much larger clone is just one base distant, this may be a read error. The chain has TRBV10-2 and TRBJ1-6, with 8 bases aligning to TRBD1. The CDR3 is 13 amino acids. CDR1 is WSHSY, CDR2 SAAADI, per germline. This CDR3 reads CATSDRANPPLHF. Here the CDR3 DNA reads TGCGCCACCTCGGACAGGGCTAATCCACCCCTCCACTTT.

A remark on this clonotype: Likely a read error: the CDR3 ends without its conserved phenylalanine or tryptophan. The limits of the CDR3 on the DNA are not certain, so only TCRdb's listed CDR3 is given. The rearrangement joins TRBV11-2 to TRBJ2-3; the D segment call TRBD1 is taken from the table without a DNA check. The CDR3 length equals 17 residues, ends included. Per the germline V gene, CDR1 is SGHAT and CDR2 is FQNNGV. CDR3 amino acids: CANSQPSPGGGTDKEYY.

Remarks on this clonotype: An end of the junction does not agree with germline; a read error may underlie this. J is TRBJ2-2 and V is TRBV6-1, with D possibly TRBD1 on 6 matching bases. The CDR3 totals 16 residues. CDR1 and CDR2 (germline): MNHNS, SASEGT. CDR3 protein: CANSDSQGSDTGELFF. DNA for the CDR3: TGTGCCAACAGTGATTCACAGGGTTCGGACACCGGGGAGTTATTTTTT.

This clonotype has a handful of counts. The junction does not match germline at one end; this may be a read error. V is TRBV11-2 and J is TRBJ1-5; D gene unclear. CDR3 size: 18 residues. The germline CDR1 and CDR2 sequences are SGHAT and FQNNGV. The chain's CDR3 is CANSSDGSRTYSNQPQHF. The CDR3 DNA reads TGTGCCAACAGCTCAGATGGGTCCCGAACCTATAGCAATCAGCCCCAGCATTTT.